This record looks at one TCR beta chain sequence and its context. Its antigen is undetermined. The data were obtained in a study of CD8 T cells in Susac syndrome. The length of the CDR3 is 11 residues. The V end lost 5 bases, the J end lost 7 bases, and 8 bases lay between the germline ends. The germline V gene has CDR1 SQVTM and CDR2 ANQGSEA. Study conclusions and caveats: TCR sequencing and HLA analysis covered a relatively small number of individuals.

Random hexamers were used to reverse transcribe roughly 0.45 to 1 ug of RNA. An immunoSEQ multiplex PCR amplified TCR beta CDR3 over 54 Vbeta and 13 Jbeta. TCRdb re-called the immunoSEQ multiplex PCR reads with MiXCR, one entry per CDR3 protein. The sample includes a few hundred thousand distinct CDR3 sequences, 89% of them seen just once. The receptor was derived from a human donor with multiple sclerosis. Sequencing was performed on CD8+ T cells from PBMCs. The chain is built from TRBV29-1 and TRBJ2-2; D call uncertain. The CDR3 reads CSVPLNGELFF. CDR3 nucleotide sequence: TGCAGCGTTCCCCTTAACGGGGAGCTGTTTTTT.